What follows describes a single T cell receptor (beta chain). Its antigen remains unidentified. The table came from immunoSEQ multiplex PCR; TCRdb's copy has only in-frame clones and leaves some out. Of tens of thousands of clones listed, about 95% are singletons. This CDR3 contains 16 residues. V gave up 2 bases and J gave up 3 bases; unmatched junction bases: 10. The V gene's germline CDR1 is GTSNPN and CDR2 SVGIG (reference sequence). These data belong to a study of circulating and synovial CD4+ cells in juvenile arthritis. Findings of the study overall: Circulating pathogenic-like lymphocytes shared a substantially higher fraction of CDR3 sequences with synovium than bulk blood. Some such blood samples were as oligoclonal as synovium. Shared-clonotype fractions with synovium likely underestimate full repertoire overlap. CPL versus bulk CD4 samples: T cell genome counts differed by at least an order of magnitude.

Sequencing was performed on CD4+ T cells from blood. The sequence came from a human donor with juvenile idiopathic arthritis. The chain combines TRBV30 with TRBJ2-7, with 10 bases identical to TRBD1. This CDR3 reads CAWSLKKGTGVYEQYF. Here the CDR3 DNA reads TGTGCCTGGAGTCTTAAAAAAGGGACAGGGGTCTACGAGCAGTACTTC.